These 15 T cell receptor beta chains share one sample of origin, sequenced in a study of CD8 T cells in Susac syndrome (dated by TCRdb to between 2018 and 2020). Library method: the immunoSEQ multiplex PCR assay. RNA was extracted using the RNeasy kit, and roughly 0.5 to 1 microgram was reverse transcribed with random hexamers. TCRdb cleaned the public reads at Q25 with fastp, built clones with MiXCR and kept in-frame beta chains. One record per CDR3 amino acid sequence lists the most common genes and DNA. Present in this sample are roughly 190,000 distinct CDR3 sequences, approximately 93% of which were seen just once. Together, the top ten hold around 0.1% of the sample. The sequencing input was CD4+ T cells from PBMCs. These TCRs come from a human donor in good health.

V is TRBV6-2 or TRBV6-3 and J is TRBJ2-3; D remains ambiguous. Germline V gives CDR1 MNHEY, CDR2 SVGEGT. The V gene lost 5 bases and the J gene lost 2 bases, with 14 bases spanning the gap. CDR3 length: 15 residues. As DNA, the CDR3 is TGTGCCAGCAGTCAGGACCTCCCGGACACAGATACGCAGTATTTT. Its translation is CASSQDLPDTDTQYF.

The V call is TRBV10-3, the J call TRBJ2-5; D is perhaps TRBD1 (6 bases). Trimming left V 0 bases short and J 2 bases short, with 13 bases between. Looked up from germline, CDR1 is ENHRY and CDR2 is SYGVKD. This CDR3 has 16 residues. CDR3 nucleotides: TGTGCCATCAGTGAGTCTAGGGGGTCAGTTCAAGAGACCCAGTACTTC. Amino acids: CAISESRGSVQETQYF.

The CDR3 reads CASSSGGGSTDTQYF. The DNA of the CDR3 is TGTGCCAGCAGTTCCGGAGGGGGCAGCACAGATACGCAGTATTTT. This sequence joins TRBV6-5 and TRBJ2-3; a possible D gene is TRBD1 (7 bases). This CDR3 spans 15 amino acids. With 4 bases removed from V and 0 bases from J, the gap between germline ends came to 11 bases. From germline, CDR1 is MNHEY and CDR2 SVGAGI.

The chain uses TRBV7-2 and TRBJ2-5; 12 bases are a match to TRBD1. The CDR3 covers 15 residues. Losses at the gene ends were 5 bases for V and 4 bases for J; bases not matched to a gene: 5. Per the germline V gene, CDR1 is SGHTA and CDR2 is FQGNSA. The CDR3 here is CASSRGTGGPETQYF. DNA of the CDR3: TGTGCCAGCAGCCGGGGGACAGGGGGCCCAGAGACCCAGTACTTC.

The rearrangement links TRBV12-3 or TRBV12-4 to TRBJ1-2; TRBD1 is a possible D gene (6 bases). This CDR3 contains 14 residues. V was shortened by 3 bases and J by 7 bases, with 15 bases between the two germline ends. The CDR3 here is CASSLGGGAGGYTF. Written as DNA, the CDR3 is TGTGCCAGCAGTTTGGGAGGGGGGGCTGGTGGCTACACCTTC.

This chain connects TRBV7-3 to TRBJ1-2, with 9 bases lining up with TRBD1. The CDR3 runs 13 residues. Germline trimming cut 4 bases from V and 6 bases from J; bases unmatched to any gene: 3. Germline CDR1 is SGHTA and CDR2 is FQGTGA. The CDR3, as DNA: TGTGCCAGCAGCTATAGGACAGGGGATGGCTACACCTTC. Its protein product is CASSYRTGDGYTF.

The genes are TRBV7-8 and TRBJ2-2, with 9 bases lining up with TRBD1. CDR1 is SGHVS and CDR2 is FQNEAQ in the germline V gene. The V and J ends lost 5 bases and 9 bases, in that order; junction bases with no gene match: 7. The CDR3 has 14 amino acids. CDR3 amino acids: CASSRTGVSRELFF. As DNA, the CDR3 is TGTGCCAGCAGCAGGACAGGGGTTAGTAGGGAGCTGTTTTTT.

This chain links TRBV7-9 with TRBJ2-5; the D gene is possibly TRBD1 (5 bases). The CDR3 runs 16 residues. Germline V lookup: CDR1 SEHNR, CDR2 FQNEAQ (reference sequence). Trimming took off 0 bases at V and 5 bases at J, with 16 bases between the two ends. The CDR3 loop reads CASSLAPLQDTETQYF. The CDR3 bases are TGTGCCAGCAGCTTAGCGCCGTTGCAGGACACGGAGACCCAGTACTTC.

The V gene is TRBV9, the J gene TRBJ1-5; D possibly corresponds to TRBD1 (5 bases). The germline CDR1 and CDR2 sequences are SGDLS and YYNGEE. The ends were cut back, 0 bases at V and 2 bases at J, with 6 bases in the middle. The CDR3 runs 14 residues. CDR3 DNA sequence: TGTGCCAGCAGCGTAGGAGGGGGCAATCAGCCCCAGCATTTT. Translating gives CASSVGGGNQPQHF.

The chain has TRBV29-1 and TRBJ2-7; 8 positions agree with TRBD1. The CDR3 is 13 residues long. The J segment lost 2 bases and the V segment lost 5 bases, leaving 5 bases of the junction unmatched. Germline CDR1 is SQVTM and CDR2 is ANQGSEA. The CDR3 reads CSVTGGTPYEQYF. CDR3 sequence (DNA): TGCAGCGTTACAGGGGGTACTCCCTACGAGCAGTACTTC.

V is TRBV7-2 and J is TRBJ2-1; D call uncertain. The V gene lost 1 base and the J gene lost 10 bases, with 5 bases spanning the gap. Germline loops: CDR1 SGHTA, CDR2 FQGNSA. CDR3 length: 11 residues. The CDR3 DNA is TGTGCCAGCAGCTTAGTTCAGGAGCAGTTCTTC. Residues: CASSLVQEQFF. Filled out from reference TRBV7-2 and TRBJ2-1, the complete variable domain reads GAGVSQSPSNKVTEKGKDVELRCDPISGHTALYWYRQSLGQGLEFLIYFQGNSAPDKSGLPSDRFSAERTGGSVSTLTIQRTQQEDSAVYLCASSLVQEQFFGPGTRLTVL.

The CDR3 reads CASSALKGQGVRKQYF. CDR3 coding DNA: TGTGCCAGTAGTGCGTTGAAGGGACAGGGGGTCCGCAAGCAGTACTTC. V gene TRBV19 combines with J gene TRBJ2-7, with 11 bases matching TRBD1. The J segment lost 8 bases and the V segment lost 5 bases, leaving 14 bases of the junction unmatched. The CDR3 is made up of 16 amino acids. The germline V gene has CDR1 LNHDA and CDR2 SQIVND (reference sequence).

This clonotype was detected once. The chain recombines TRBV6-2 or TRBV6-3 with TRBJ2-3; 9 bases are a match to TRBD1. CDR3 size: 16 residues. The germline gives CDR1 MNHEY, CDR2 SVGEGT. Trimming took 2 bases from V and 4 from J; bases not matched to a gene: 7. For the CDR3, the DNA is TGTGCCAGCAGTTACGACCGGGACAGGGCCCCAGATACGCAGTATTTT. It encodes CASSYDRDRAPDTQYF.

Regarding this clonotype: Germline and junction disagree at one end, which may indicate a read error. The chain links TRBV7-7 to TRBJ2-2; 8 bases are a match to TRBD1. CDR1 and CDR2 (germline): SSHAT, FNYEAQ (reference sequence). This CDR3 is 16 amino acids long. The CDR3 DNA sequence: TGTGCTAGCAGCCCTGGACAGGGTATTTCCACCGGGGAGCTGTTTTTT. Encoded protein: CASSPGQGISTGELFF.

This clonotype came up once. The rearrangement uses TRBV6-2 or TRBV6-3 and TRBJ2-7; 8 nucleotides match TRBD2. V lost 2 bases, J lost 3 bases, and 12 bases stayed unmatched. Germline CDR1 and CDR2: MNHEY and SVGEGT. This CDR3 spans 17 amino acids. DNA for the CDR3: TGTGCCAGCAGTTACGACTACGCGGGGGGACTGCTCTACGAGCAGTACTTC. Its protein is CASSYDYAGGLLYEQYF.